Following are 10 T cell receptor beta chains from one sample sequenced in a study of CD8 T cells in ankylosing spondylitis. MiXCR, run by TCRdb on the 5' RACE reads, gives a single entry per CDR3 protein. The sample contains 250,000 to 350,000 distinct CDR3 sequences, around 18% of which appear only once. The sequenced sample consisted of blood, either unsorted or a sorted T cell fraction (not recorded which). The source is a male donor with ankylosing spondylitis or in good health (not recorded which).

The chain carries TRBV6-2 or TRBV6-3 and TRBJ2-1; 13 bases align to TRBD2. The V segment lost 8 bases and the J segment 8 bases; nucleotides outside the gene matches: 12. Germline V CDR1 and CDR2: MNHEY, SVGEGT. This CDR3 is 16 amino acids long. The DNA for the CDR3 is TGTGCCAGCCTCGGGACTAGCGGGATCGGTCATCATGAGCAGTTCTTC. Translating it yields CASLGTSGIGHHEQFF.

This clonotype was observed a handful of times. The chain has TRBV5-1 and TRBJ2-1; D is possibly TRBD2 (5 bases). V was trimmed by 2 bases and J by 6 bases, leaving 12 bases between them. CDR3 length equals 14 residues. Germline V gene lookup returns CDR1 SGHRS and CDR2 YFSETQ. The CDR3 DNA reads TGCGCCAGCAGCTTCGGGGAGAGCATCAATGAGCAGTTCTTC. It encodes CASSFGESINEQFF.

This clonotype occurred many times. V usage is TRBV5-1 and J usage is TRBJ1-5, with a tentative D call TRBD1 (6 bases). The CDR3 contains 15 residues. With 0 bases removed from V and 5 bases from J, the gap between germline ends came to 12 bases. Germline CDR1 is SGHRS and CDR2 is YFSETQ. The CDR3 DNA follows: TGCGCCAGCAGCTTGGAGGGGTCAGGGGATCAGCCCCAGCATTTT. Its protein is CASSLEGSGDQPQHF.

The genes are TRBV29-1 and TRBJ2-2; 8 positions match TRBD1. The CDR3 totals 14 residues. Per the germline V gene, CDR1 is SQVTM and CDR2 is ANQGSEA. The ends lost 3 bases at V and 5 bases at J; junction bases unmatched: 5. This chain's CDR3 is CSVDTGGATGELFF. As DNA, the CDR3 is TGCAGCGTTGATACAGGGGGTGCTACCGGGGAGCTGTTTTTT.

This clonotype was detected a few times. This chain connects TRBV29-1 to TRBJ1-1; D perhaps matches TRBD1 (5 bases). V lost 3 bases and J lost 1, with 18 bases in between. CDR1 and CDR2 (germline): SQVTM, ANQGSEA. The CDR3 runs to 16 residues. The CDR3 nucleotides read TGCAGCGTTGAGGATCTTCGTGGGACCAGGAACACTGAAGCTTTCTTT. This translates into CSVEDLRGTRNTEAFF.

This clonotype was seen a handful of times. The CDR3 sequence is CASSDRAGRTTGELFF. The CDR3 coding sequence is TGTGCCAGCAGCGACAGGGCAGGTCGAACCACCGGGGAGCTGTTTTTT. V and J are TRBV3-1 and TRBJ2-2; 7 bases fit TRBD1. The germline V gene encodes CDR1 LGHDT and CDR2 YNNKEL (reference sequence). The junction had 10 bases not matched to a gene; V was cut back by 5 bases and J by 4 bases. CDR3 length: 16 amino acids.

This clonotype was seen a handful of times. The V gene is TRBV5-1, the J gene TRBJ2-3, with D maybe TRBD1 (6 bases). V lost 6 bases to trimming and J lost 1 base, with 15 bases between them. Looked up from germline, CDR1 is SGHRS and CDR2 is YFSETQ. The CDR3 length is 15 residues. The CDR3 reads CASKPSGAGTDTQYF. The CDR3 coding sequence is TGCGCCAGCAAACCGTCAGGGGCGGGCACAGATACGCAGTATTTT.

This rearrangement joins TRBV7-2 to TRBJ1-2, with 9 bases fitting TRBD1. V dropped 1 base and J dropped 8; count of bases not matched to a gene: 8. The V gene's germline CDR1 is SGHTA and CDR2 FQGNSA. CDR3 size: 15 residues. In nucleotides, the CDR3 is TGTGCCAGCAGCTTAGGCCTGACAGGGGGTGAAGGCTACACCTTC. It yields the protein CASSLGLTGGEGYTF.

This clonotype has only a few counts. The rearrangement uses TRBV2 and TRBJ1-2, with TRBD1 as a possible D gene (5 bases). Trimming left V 6 bases short and J 0 bases short, with 11 bases between. CDR1 and CDR2 (germline): SNHLY, FYNNEI. This CDR3 has 14 residues. The CDR3, as DNA: TGTGCCAGCAGAGGGACGGATTCTAACTATGGCTACACCTTC. Protein product: CASRGTDSNYGYTF.

This chain links TRBV2 with TRBJ2-7; D is undetermined. With 3 bases removed from V and 3 bases from J, the gap between germline ends came to 12 bases. The germline gives CDR1 SNHLY, CDR2 FYNNEI. CDR3 length equals 14 residues. As DNA, the CDR3 is TGTGCCAGCAGTGACTCGCCACGGGTCTACGAGCAGTACGTC. Translated: CASSDSPRVYEQYV.